This entry lists 16 T cell receptor beta chains sequenced from one sample in a study of PD-1 and CTLA-4 blockade in melanoma. Some clones are missing from TCRdb's copy, which holds only in-frame ones; the method was immunoSEQ multiplex PCR. The sample holds approximately 33,000 clones, approximately 90% seen once. The sequenced sample was CD8+ T cells from peripheral blood, obtained from a patient given anti-PD-1 treatment. The receptor set was obtained from a human donor with melanoma.

CDR3 amino acids: CASRGSGANVLTF. CDR3 coding DNA: TGTGCCTCAAGGGGCTCTGGGGCCAACGTCCTGACTTTC. V usage is TRBV11-2 and J usage is TRBJ2-6; D may be TRBD1 (5 bases). Germline V gene sequence: CDR1 SGHAT, CDR2 FQNNGV. The CDR3 contains 13 residues. The ends were cut back, 11 bases at V and 0 bases at J, with 8 bases in the middle. The whole variable domain, filled in from reference TRBV11-2 and TRBJ2-6, reads EAGVAQSPRYKIIEKRQSVAFWCNPISGHATLYWYQQILGQGPKLLIQFQNNGVVDDSQLPKDRFSAERLKGVDSTLKIQPAKLEDSAVYLCASRGSGANVLTFGAGSRLTVL.

The gene calls are TRBV19 and TRBJ2-1; D may be TRBD1 or TRBD2 (5 bases each). The V gene lost 7 bases and the J gene lost 4 bases, with 14 bases spanning the gap. CDR1 is LNHDA and CDR2 is SQIVND in the germline V gene (reference sequence). CDR3 size: 14 residues. The CDR3 coding sequence is TGTGCCAGTAAAACAGGTGGACTGTACAATGAGCAGTTCTTC. Protein sequence: CASKTGGLYNEQFF.

V and J are TRBV7-9 and TRBJ1-1; D might be TRBD1 (6 bases). This CDR3 comprises 13 residues. Per germline, CDR1 SEHNR and CDR2 FQNEAQ (reference sequence). V was cut by 5 bases and J by 6 bases, with 13 bases left in between. The CDR3 loop is CASSATGSSEAFF. The CDR3 coding sequence is TGTGCCAGCAGCGCAACAGGGTCTTCTGAAGCTTTCTTT.

The genes are TRBV30 and TRBJ2-1, with 10 bases identical to TRBD2. Germline values: CDR1 GTSNPN, CDR2 SVGIG (reference sequence). The V and J ends lost 1 base and 10 bases, in that order; junction bases with no gene match: 7. This CDR3 has 14 residues. In DNA form, the CDR3 reads TGTGCCTGGAGTGAGGCTAGCGGGGGAGACGAGCAGTTCTTC. Amino acid sequence: CAWSEASGGDEQFF.

Only one count was recorded for this clone. This chain connects TRBV19 to TRBJ2-2, with a weak D call TRBD1 (5 bases). Per the germline V gene, CDR1 is LNHDA and CDR2 is SQIVND (reference sequence). The CDR3 length is 14 residues. V gave up 3 bases and J gave up 4 bases, with 9 bases separating them. CDR3 sequence reads: CASSIQGPTGELFF. CDR3 DNA sequence: TGTGCCAGTAGTATCCAGGGCCCCACCGGGGAGCTGTTTTTT.

The rearrangement uses TRBV19 and TRBJ1-2, with D unresolved. V was shortened by 4 bases and J by 6 bases, with 21 bases between the two germline ends. CDR3 length equals 16 residues. Germline CDR1 is LNHDA and CDR2 is SQIVND (reference sequence). CDR3 sequence reads: CASSTLLRSKGDGYTF. In nucleotides, the CDR3 is TGTGCCAGTAGTACACTCCTAAGGTCCAAAGGAGATGGCTACACCTTC.

The V gene is TRBV28, the J gene TRBJ1-5; 9 bases are shared with TRBD1. From germline, CDR1 is MDHEN and CDR2 SYDVKM. The CDR3 extends over 16 amino acids. The J segment lost 1 base and the V segment lost 6 bases, leaving 7 bases of the junction unmatched. Here the CDR3 DNA reads TGTGCCAGCAGAATACAGGGGGCTGGGAGCAATCAGCCCCAGCATTTT. Translation: CASRIQGAGSNQPQHF.

The genes are TRBV19 and TRBJ2-1; D possibly corresponds to TRBD1 (5 bases). CDR3 length: 13 amino acids. The V end lost 2 bases, the J end lost 3 bases, and 5 bases lay between the germline ends. Germline CDR1 LNHDA, CDR2 SQIVND (reference sequence). DNA for the CDR3: TGTGCCAGTAGTATACAGGGCTACAATGAGCAGTTCTTC. Amino acids: CASSIQGYNEQFF.

This chain joins TRBV27 and TRBJ1-1; TRBD1 might be the D (6 bases). This CDR3 comprises 13 residues. The V end lost 7 bases, the J end lost 5 bases, and 14 bases lay between the germline ends. Germline-derived CDR1 and CDR2 are MNHEY and SMNVEV (reference sequence). The chain's CDR3 is CASKLGTQTEAFF. The CDR3 bases are TGTGCCAGCAAGCTTGGGACACAAACTGAAGCTTTCTTT.

The chain combines TRBV3-1 (or the pseudogene TRBV3-2) with TRBJ2-3; no definite D call. Germline V lookup: CDR1 LGHDT, CDR2 YNNKEL (reference sequence). V was pared by 1 base and J by 5 bases, with 4 bases between. The CDR3 loop spans 12 amino acids. This chain's CDR3 is CASSQGQDTQYF. In DNA, the CDR3 is TGTGCCAGCAGCCAAGGACAAGATACGCAGTATTTT.

J is TRBJ2-7 and V is TRBV27; 10 positions match TRBD2. V lost 9 bases to trimming and J lost 2 bases; unmatched junction nucleotides: 4. The CDR3 contains 13 residues. From germline, CDR1 is MNHEY and CDR2 SMNVEV (reference sequence). In nucleotides, the CDR3 is TGTGCCAGTGGGACTAGCGATGCCTACGAGCAGTACTTC. Residues: CASGTSDAYEQYF.

This clone was seen just once. The chain is built from TRBV27 and TRBJ2-3; a possible D gene is TRBD1 (5 bases). Germline-derived CDR1 and CDR2 are MNHEY and SMNVEV (reference sequence). Trimming left V 5 bases short and J 0 bases short, with 15 bases between. CDR3 length equals 16 residues. CDR3 sequence: CASSELGATSTDTQYF. Here the CDR3 DNA reads TGTGCCAGCAGTGAACTTGGGGCGACAAGCACAGATACGCAGTATTTT.

Only a few counts were recorded for this clone. V usage is TRBV6-6 and J usage is TRBJ1-1, with D possibly being TRBD1 (6 bases). The V gene's germline CDR1 is MNHNY and CDR2 SVGAGI (reference sequence). The CDR3 covers 14 residues. The ends were cut back, 2 bases at V and 4 bases at J, with 11 bases in the middle. The CDR3 DNA reads as TGTGCCAGCAGTTACCCCAGGGGTTTCACTGAAGCTTTCTTT. Translated, it gives CASSYPRGFTEAFF.

The chain joins TRBV30 to TRBJ1-4; 12 bases agree with TRBD1. The length of the CDR3 is 15 residues. From germline, CDR1 is GTSNPN and CDR2 SVGIG (reference sequence). V lost 1 base to trimming and J lost 7 bases; unmatched junction nucleotides: 4. CDR3 in amino acids: CAWSGGTGGVEKLFF. For the CDR3, the DNA is TGTGCCTGGAGTGGGGGGACAGGGGGCGTTGAAAAACTGTTTTTT.

The chain employs TRBV29-1 and TRBJ2-7; TRBD2 matches at 9 bases. V shed 2 bases, J shed 4 bases, and the junction held 9 bases outside the gene matches. This CDR3 comprises 15 residues. From germline, CDR1 is SQVTM and CDR2 ANQGSEA. The CDR3 coding sequence is TGCAGCGTTGAATTGGTTGCGGGGGGGAGTTACGAGCAGTACTTC. Translation: CSVELVAGGSYEQYF.

The J gene is TRBJ2-3, the V gene TRBV9; 8 bases fit TRBD2. With 2 bases clipped from V and 4 bases from J, the junction kept 3 bases outside the gene matches. The length of the CDR3 is 14 residues. CDR1 and CDR2 (germline): SGDLS, YYNGEE. The CDR3 sequence is CASSVTSGSDTQYF. DNA for the CDR3: TGTGCCAGCAGCGTTACTAGCGGTTCAGATACGCAGTATTTT.